This passage covers 15 T cell receptor beta chains from one sample sequenced in a study of CXCR3-negative and CXCR3-positive naive CD8 T cells. UMI-labeled TRB cDNA libraries were prepared by 5' RACE. TCRdb re-analyzed the 5' RACE reads; it lists each CDR3 protein once, without DNA. This sample contains about 92,000 distinct CDR3 sequences. The sequencing sample was made of naive CXCR3- CD8+ T cells from blood. Subset indicated: CD45RO-CCR7+CD27+CD95- naive CD8+ T cells lacking CXCR3 (TNR3-). Receptors originate from a human donor in good health. Some clones in this sample may be carry-over from other donors' samples.

The chain is built from TRBV12-3 or TRBV12-4 and TRBJ2-3; TCRdb's D call of TRBD1 is untestable without DNA. The CDR3 runs to 13 residues. The CDR3 reads CASRTGLTDTQYF.

The J gene is TRBJ2-7, the V gene TRBV28; TCRdb selects TRBD2, and the lack of DNA leaves this call unchecked. The CDR3 has 14 residues. CDR1 is MDHEN and CDR2 is SYDVKM in the germline V gene. CDR3 protein: CASRPETRLYEQYF.

The CDR3 sequence is CASSSSGEKLFF. This chain links TRBV6-2 or TRBV6-3 with TRBJ1-4. The CDR3 runs to 12 residues. Germline CDR1 and CDR2: MNHEY and SVGEGT.

The chain recombines TRBV9 with TRBJ2-1; TCRdb lists TRBD1, though no DNA is available to test this call. The CDR3 has 13 amino acids. Germline V gene data show CDR1 as SGDLS and CDR2 as YYNGEE. CDR3 sequence: CASSVGQGNEQFF. Using reference TRBV9 and TRBJ2-1 for the parts outside the CDR3, the full variable domain is DSGVTQTPKHLITATGQRVTLRCSPRSGDLSVYWYQQSLDQGLQFLIQYYNGEERAKGNILERFSAQQFPDLHSELNLSSLELGDSALYFCASSVGQGNEQFFGPGTRLTVL.

V usage is TRBV29-1 and J usage is TRBJ2-7. CDR3 size: 11 residues. CDR1 is SQVTM and CDR2 is ANQGSEA in the germline V gene. The CDR3 is CSVDSNYEQYF.

V is TRBV28 and J is TRBJ2-7; TCRdb outputs TRBD1, but without DNA this stays unchecked. Germline CDR1 MDHEN, CDR2 SYDVKM. The CDR3 contains 15 residues. The chain's CDR3 is CASSFQGTGRYEQYF.

The chain is built from TRBV28 and TRBJ2-5; TCRdb returns TRBD1, unconfirmable since there is no DNA. This CDR3 contains 14 residues. Per germline, CDR1 MDHEN and CDR2 SYDVKM. Here the CDR3 reads CASSEKTGGETQYF.

The rearrangement joins TRBV29-1 to TRBJ2-1; TCRdb's D call of TRBD2 is untestable without DNA. CDR1 is SQVTM and CDR2 is ANQGSEA in the germline V gene. CDR3 size: 19 residues. This CDR3 is CSVPPIWRAKAGPYNEQFF.

The chain combines TRBV7-9 with TRBJ2-5; TCRdb selects TRBD2, and the lack of DNA leaves this call unchecked. The CDR3 runs to 14 residues. The germline V gene encodes CDR1 SEHNR and CDR2 FQNEAQ (reference sequence). The CDR3 spells CASSFSGRGETQYF.

The chain recombines TRBV7-6 with TRBJ2-3; TCRdb's D call of TRBD2 is untestable without DNA. The CDR3 is made up of 14 amino acids. Germline V gene sequence: CDR1 SGHVS, CDR2 FNYEAQ. This CDR3 is CASSLVRGTDTQYF.

This clonotype registers large (0.1 to 1%) by frequency. This sequence joins TRBV19 and TRBJ2-3. In germline, CDR1 is LNHDA, CDR2 SQIVND (reference sequence). The CDR3 loop spans 12 amino acids. The CDR3 region is CASSIGVDTQYF.

This rearrangement joins TRBV7-9 to TRBJ1-1. The CDR3 length is 14 residues. Germline V lookup: CDR1 SEHNR, CDR2 FQNEAQ (reference sequence). The CDR3 region is CASSHQTVNTEAFF.

V and J are TRBV20-1 and TRBJ2-7. Germline CDR1 is DFQATT and CDR2 is SNEGSKA (reference sequence). The CDR3 totals 14 residues. This CDR3 is CSASQYLGTYEQYF.

V gene TRBV29-1 combines with J gene TRBJ2-5; with no DNA, the TCRdb D assignment of TRBD2 cannot be verified. From germline, CDR1 is SQVTM and CDR2 ANQGSEA. This CDR3 has 12 amino acids. This CDR3 reads CSVVGLDGTQYF.

This chain joins TRBV29-1 and TRBJ2-3; the D call from TCRdb, TRBD2, cannot be confirmed without DNA. The CDR3 contains 17 residues. CDR1 and CDR2 from the germline V gene are SQVTM and ANQGSEA. The CDR3 reads CSVEDPLAGGTTDTQYF.